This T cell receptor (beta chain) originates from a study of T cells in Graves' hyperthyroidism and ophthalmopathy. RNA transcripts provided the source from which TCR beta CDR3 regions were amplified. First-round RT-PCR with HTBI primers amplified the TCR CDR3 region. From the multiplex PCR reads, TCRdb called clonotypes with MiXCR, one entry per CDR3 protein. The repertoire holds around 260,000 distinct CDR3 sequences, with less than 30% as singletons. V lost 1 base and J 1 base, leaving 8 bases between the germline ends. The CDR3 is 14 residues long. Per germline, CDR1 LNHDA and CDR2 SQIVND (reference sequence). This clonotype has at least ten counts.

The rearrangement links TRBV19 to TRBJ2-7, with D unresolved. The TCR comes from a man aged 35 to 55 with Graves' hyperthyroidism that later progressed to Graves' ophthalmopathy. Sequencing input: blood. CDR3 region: CASSIGRDSYEQYF. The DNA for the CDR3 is TGTGCCAGTAGTATAGGAAGGGATTCCTACGAGCAGTACTTC. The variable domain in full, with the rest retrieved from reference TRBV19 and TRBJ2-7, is DGGITQSPKYLFRKEGQNVTLSCEQNLNHDAMYWYRQDPGQGLRLIYYSQIVNDFQKGDIAEGYSVSREKKESFPLTVTSAQKNPTAFYLCASSIGRDSYEQYFGPGTRLTVT.